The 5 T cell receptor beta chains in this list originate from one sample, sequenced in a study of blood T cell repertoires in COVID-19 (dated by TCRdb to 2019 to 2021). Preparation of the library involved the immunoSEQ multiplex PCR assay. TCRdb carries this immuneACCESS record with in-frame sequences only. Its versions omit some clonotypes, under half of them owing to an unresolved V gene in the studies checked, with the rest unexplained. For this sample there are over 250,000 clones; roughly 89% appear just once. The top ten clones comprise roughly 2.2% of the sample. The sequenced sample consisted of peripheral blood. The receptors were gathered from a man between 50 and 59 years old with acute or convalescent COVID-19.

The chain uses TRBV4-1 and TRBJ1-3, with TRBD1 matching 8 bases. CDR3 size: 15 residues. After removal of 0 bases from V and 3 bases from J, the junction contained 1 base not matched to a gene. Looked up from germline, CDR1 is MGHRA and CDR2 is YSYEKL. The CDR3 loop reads CASSQDDRGGNTIYF. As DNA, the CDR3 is TGCGCCAGCAGCCAAGATGACAGGGGTGGAAACACCATATATTTT.

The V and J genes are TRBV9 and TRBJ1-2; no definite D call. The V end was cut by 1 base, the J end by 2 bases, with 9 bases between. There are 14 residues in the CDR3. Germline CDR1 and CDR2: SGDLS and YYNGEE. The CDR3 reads CASSVNDKNYGYTF. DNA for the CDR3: TGTGCCAGCAGCGTAAATGACAAGAACTATGGCTACACCTTC.

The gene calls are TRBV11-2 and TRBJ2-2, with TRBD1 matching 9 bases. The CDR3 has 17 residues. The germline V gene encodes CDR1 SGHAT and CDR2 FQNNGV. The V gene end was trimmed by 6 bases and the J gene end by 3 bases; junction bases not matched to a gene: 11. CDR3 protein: CASSTQQGAADTGELFF. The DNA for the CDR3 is TGTGCCAGCAGTACCCAACAGGGGGCGGCGGACACCGGGGAGCTGTTTTTT.

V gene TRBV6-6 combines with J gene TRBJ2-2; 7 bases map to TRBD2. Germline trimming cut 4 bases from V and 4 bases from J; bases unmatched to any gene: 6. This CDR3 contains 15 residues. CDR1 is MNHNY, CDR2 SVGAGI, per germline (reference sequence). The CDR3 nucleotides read TGTGCCAGCAGTTTGGGGCGGGGGAGCACCGGGGAGCTGTTTTTT. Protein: CASSLGRGSTGELFF.

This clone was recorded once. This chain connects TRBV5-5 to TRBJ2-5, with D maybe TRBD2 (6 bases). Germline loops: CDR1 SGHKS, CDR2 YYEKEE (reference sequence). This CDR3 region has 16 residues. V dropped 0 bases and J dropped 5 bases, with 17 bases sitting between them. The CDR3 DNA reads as TGTGCCAGCAGCTTGGGACTAGGGCAGGGTGATGAGACCCAGTACTTC. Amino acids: CASSLGLGQGDETQYF.